Below, 16 T cell receptor beta chains from the same sample are listed, as sequenced in a study of T cells after posttransplantation cyclophosphamide. Generated by immunoSEQ multiplex PCR, the TCRdb table keeps only in-frame clones and is missing some. The repertoire consists of 8,500 to 13,000 clones, none detected only once. Treatment was busulfan-fludarabine conditioning, a marrow graft, and cyclophosphamide on days +3 and +4. The source material was PBMCs, sampled after allogeneic stem cell transplant with posttransplant cyclophosphamide. The receptors were gathered from a female patient between 40 and 50 years old who received an allogeneic stem cell transplant from a related donor, was CMV-positive, and had no GVHD. Some of these T cells may belong to the graft donor.

This chain uses TRBV21-1 with TRBJ2-2; the table gives TRBD1 as D, unverified against the DNA. TRBV21-1 is shown as a pseudogene. CDR3 length equals 18 residues. The CDR3 DNA follows: TGTGCCAGCAGCGTAAGACTCGGACATGGCAAGAACACCGGGGAGCTGTTTTTT. Residues: CASSVRLGHGKNTGELFF.

The sample holds many counts of this clone. The chain is built from TRBV28 and TRBJ2-7; TRBD2 matches 9 bases. Germline CDR1 MDHEN, CDR2 SYDVKM. Trimming removed 6 bases from V and 5 bases from J; junction bases left unmatched: 11. This CDR3 has 15 amino acids. For the CDR3, the DNA is TGTGCCAGCAGCCCAACCCGCCTAGCGGGAAACGAGCAGTACTTC. This sequence encodes CASSPTRLAGNEQYF.

This clone was picked up many times. The CDR3 spells CASSQDFGEVGVLTF. The CDR3 nucleotides read TGCGCCAGCAGCCAAGATTTTGGGGAGGTCGGCGTCCTGACTTTC. This rearrangement joins TRBV4-1 to TRBJ2-6; maybe TRBD2 (6 bases). The CDR3 runs 15 residues. CDR1 is MGHRA, CDR2 YSYEKL, per germline. V dropped 0 bases and J dropped 12 bases, with 15 bases sitting between them.

In this sample, this clone turned up many times. The chain carries TRBV27 and TRBJ2-7; 7 nucleotides line up with TRBD1. The CDR3 is 15 residues long. J lost 2 bases, V lost 6 bases, and 10 bases had no gene match. Per the germline V gene, CDR1 is MNHEY and CDR2 is SMNVEV (reference sequence). Written as DNA, the CDR3 is TGTGCCAGCAGAATCGGGACAGCGAATGCCTACGAGCAGTACTTC. This translates into CASRIGTANAYEQYF.

This clone was recorded at least ten times. The V gene is TRBV27, the J gene TRBJ2-1, with unresolved D. Looked up from germline, CDR1 is MNHEY and CDR2 is SMNVEV (reference sequence). With 5 bases removed from V and 2 bases from J, the gap between germline ends came to 4 bases. The CDR3 totals 12 residues. Here the CDR3 DNA reads TGTGCCAGCAGTCGAGCCTACAATGAGCAGTTCTTC. It encodes CASSRAYNEQFF.

In its sample, this clone was seen many times. This chain links TRBV27 with TRBJ2-5; D unresolved. The CDR3 has 11 residues. The germline V gene has CDR1 MNHEY and CDR2 SMNVEV (reference sequence). V was cut by 4 bases and J by 4 bases, with 4 bases left in between. CDR3 in amino acids: CASSSGETQYF. Here the CDR3 DNA reads TGTGCCAGCAGTTCCGGAGAGACCCAGTACTTC.

This clone was recorded at least ten times. The chain couples TRBV11-3 to TRBJ2-1, with 11 nucleotides matching TRBD2. The V gene end was trimmed by 1 base and the J gene end by 4 bases; junction bases not matched to a gene: 3. The CDR3 totals 16 residues. The germline V gene has CDR1 SGHNT and CDR2 YENEEA. CDR3 sequence reads: CASSLGGLAVYNEQFF. CDR3 DNA sequence: TGTGCCAGCAGCTTAGGGGGACTAGCGGTATACAATGAGCAGTTCTTC.

This clone was seen more than once but under ten times. The V and J genes are TRBV28 and TRBJ2-5; maybe TRBD1 (6 bases). The CDR3 sequence is 13 residues long. Germline lookup yields CDR1 MDHEN and CDR2 SYDVKM. The V end was cut by 6 bases, the J end by 11 bases, with 19 bases between. CDR3 nucleotide sequence: TGTGCCAGCAGCCTGGTAGGGGGTGGGGAGCAGTACTTC. Encoded protein: CASSLVGGGEQYF.

J is TRBJ2-3 and V is TRBV6-1; D gene ambiguous. V lost 5 bases and J 2 bases, leaving 14 bases between the germline ends. CDR1 is MNHNS and CDR2 is SASEGT in the germline V gene. The CDR3 is made up of 15 amino acids. The CDR3 DNA sequence: TGTGCCAGCAGTCGGAGCTGGCTCGTCACAGATACGCAGTATTTT. Its protein product is CASSRSWLVTDTQYF.

At least ten counts were recorded for this clone. The chain joins TRBV5-1 to TRBJ2-1; TRBD2 is a possible D gene (5 bases). Germline V lookup: CDR1 SGHRS, CDR2 YFSETQ. Trimming pared 0 bases from V and 5 bases from J, leaving 6 bases between. This CDR3 contains 13 residues. The CDR3 loop is CASSLELDNEQFF. Written as DNA, the CDR3 is TGCGCCAGCAGCTTGGAACTAGACAATGAGCAGTTCTTC.

J is TRBJ1-6 and V is TRBV30; D ambiguous. Trimming left V 3 bases short and J 10 bases short, with 13 bases between. The CDR3 is made up of 13 amino acids. Germline lookup yields CDR1 GTSNPN and CDR2 SVGIG (reference sequence). CDR3 sequence (DNA): TGTGCCTGGAGGGGCCTACCGGGGTCACCCCTCCACTTT. Translation: CAWRGLPGSPLHF.

This clone showed up many times. The J gene is TRBJ2-1, the V gene TRBV19; 10 bases map to TRBD2. After removal of 2 bases from V and 8 bases from J, the junction contained 3 bases not matched to a gene. CDR3 length: 14 residues. Germline values: CDR1 LNHDA, CDR2 SQIVND (reference sequence). CDR3 coding DNA: TGTGCCAGTAGTATATTAGCGGGAGGCCATGAGCAGTTCTTC. Protein sequence: CASSILAGGHEQFF.

The genes are TRBV15 and TRBJ2-7, with D unresolved. The CDR3 is 16 amino acids. CDR1 and CDR2 from the germline V gene are LNHNV and YYDKDF (reference sequence). V dropped 4 bases and J dropped 2 bases, with 18 bases sitting between them. CDR3 DNA: TGTGCCACCAGCATCCCCCGGGTTAAGAGCCCCTACGAGCAGTACTTC. This codes for CATSIPRVKSPYEQYF.

This clone was observed many times. The chain recombines TRBV5-1 with TRBJ2-5; D remains ambiguous. Between the trimmed V and J ends, which lost 4 bases and 2 bases, there was a span of 15 bases. Germline CDR1 reads SGHRS; CDR2 reads YFSETQ. CDR3 length: 15 amino acids. The CDR3 nucleotides read TGCGCCAGCAGCCCGGCGGCTTACCCTCAAGAGACCCAGTACTTC. Protein sequence: CASSPAAYPQETQYF. Looking up the rest from reference TRBV5-1 and TRBJ2-5 gives the full variable domain: KAGVTQTPRYLIKTRGQQVTLSCSPISGHRSVSWYQQTPGQGLQFLFEYFSETQRNKGNFPGRFSGRQFSNSRSEMNVSTLELGDSALYLCASSPAAYPQETQYFGPGTRLLVL.

There are many counts of this clone. The CDR3 reads CASSKPGQGRTASNQPQHF. The DNA of the CDR3 is TGTGCCAGCAGCAAACCGGGACAGGGGAGGACGGCTAGCAATCAGCCCCAGCATTTT. The chain carries TRBV21-1 and TRBJ1-5; the listed D gene, TRBD1, was not tested against the DNA. TRBV21-1 corresponds to a pseudogene. CDR3 length: 19 residues.

This clone was detected ten times or more. This chain links TRBV16 with TRBJ1-4, with TRBD1 as a possible D gene (5 bases). This CDR3 has 16 amino acids. CDR1 and CDR2 from the germline V gene are KGHSY and FQNENV. V was shortened by 4 bases and J by 0 bases, with 12 bases between the two germline ends. The CDR3 DNA sequence: TGTGCCAGCAGCCGGCAGGGAGGGGCAACTAATGAAAAACTGTTTTTT. Its translation is CASSRQGGATNEKLFF.